This T cell receptor (beta chain) was recovered during a study of blood T cell repertoires in COVID-19. Whole-study context: T cells, B-cell-depleted T cells, or PBMCs supplied cDNA or gDNA.

Authors' methods: Reference gene primer amplification gave estimated nucleated cell counts. Using immunoSEQ multiplex PCR, the repertoire was profiled, and TCRdb retains in-frame clones only, with some absent. For V, J and clone size, that table is used; D and trimming come from the DNA. The sample includes approximately 100,000 clones, 88% of them seen just once. The sequence derives from a woman aged 60-75 years with acute or convalescent COVID-19. Sequencing was done on a sample of peripheral blood.

CDR3 sequence: CASKRPGFDEQYV. The CDR3 coding sequence is TGTGCCAGCAAGCGGCCGGGTTTCGACGAGCAGTACGTC. The rearrangement joins TRBV6-5 to TRBJ2-7; TRBD2 is a possible D gene (5 bases). The germline gives CDR1 MNHEY, CDR2 SVGAGI. The length of the CDR3 is 13 residues. The V end lost 7 bases, the J end lost 5 bases, and 15 bases lay between the germline ends.